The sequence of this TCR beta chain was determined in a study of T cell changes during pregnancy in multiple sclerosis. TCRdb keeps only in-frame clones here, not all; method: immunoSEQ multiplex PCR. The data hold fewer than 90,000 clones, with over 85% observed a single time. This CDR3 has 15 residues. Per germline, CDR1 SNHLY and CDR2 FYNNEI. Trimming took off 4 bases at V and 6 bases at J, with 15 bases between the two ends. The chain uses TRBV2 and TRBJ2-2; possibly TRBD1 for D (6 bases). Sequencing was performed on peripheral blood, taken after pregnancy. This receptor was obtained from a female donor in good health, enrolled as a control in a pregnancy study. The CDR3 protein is CASSGQTGIAGELFF. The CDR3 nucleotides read TGTGCCAGCAGTGGACAGACAGGCATCGCCGGGGAGCTGTTTTTT.